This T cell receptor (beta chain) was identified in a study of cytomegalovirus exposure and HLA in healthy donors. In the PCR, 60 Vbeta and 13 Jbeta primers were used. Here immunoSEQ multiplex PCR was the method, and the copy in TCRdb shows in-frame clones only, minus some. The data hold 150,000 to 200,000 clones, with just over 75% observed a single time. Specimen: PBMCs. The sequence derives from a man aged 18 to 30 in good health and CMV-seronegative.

DNA of the CDR3: TGCAGCGTCCGGGGGGGGACTGCAACTAATGAAAAACTGTTTTTT. Translating gives CSVRGGTATNEKLFF. The chain links TRBV29-1 to TRBJ1-4; D is possibly TRBD1 (5 bases). Germline CDR1 and CDR2: SQVTM and ANQGSEA. V gave up 6 bases and J gave up 0 bases, with 14 bases separating them. The CDR3 contains 15 residues.